These 25 T cell receptor beta chains originate from one sample sequenced in a study of T cell responses to AZD1222 COVID-19 vaccine. TCRdb's copy holds only in-frame clones and misses some; the assay was immunoSEQ multiplex PCR. This sample carries 150,000 or so clones, about 91% of them seen once, and the ten largest clones take 1% to 1.5%. The sample here was peripheral blood, taken 28 days after the second AZD1222 dose. The source is an adult who received the AZD1222 COVID-19 vaccine.

The V call is TRBV29-1, the J call TRBJ1-2; D unresolved. The CDR3 covers 12 residues. Trimming took off 4 bases at V and 4 bases at J, with 10 bases between the two ends. The germline V gene encodes CDR1 SQVTM and CDR2 ANQGSEA. The CDR3 spells CSVVGRFYGYTF. CDR3 nucleotide sequence: TGCAGCGTTGTTGGACGGTTCTATGGCTACACCTTC.

In the case of this clone: Compared with germline, one end of the junction differs, possibly owing to a read error. The genes are TRBV19 and TRBJ1-2; the D is unclear. The CDR3 sequence is 11 residues long. Germline-derived CDR1 and CDR2 are LNHDA and SQIVND (reference sequence). CDR3 coding DNA: TGTGCCAGTAGTATTCTTTCAGCCCTAAGCTTC. Residues: CASSILSALSF.

This clone was detected only once. The chain has TRBV5-6 and TRBJ1-2; 7 nucleotides align to TRBD1. V trimming: 4 bases; J trimming: 7 bases; junction bases outside the gene matches: 10. CDR1 and CDR2 from the germline V gene are SGHDT and YYEEEE. The CDR3 runs to 14 residues. DNA of the CDR3: TGTGCCAGCAGCGCCTTACAGGGGCGGGGTGGCTACACCTTC. Translating gives CASSALQGRGGYTF. Complete variable domain (other parts from reference TRBV5-6 and TRBJ1-2): DAGVTQSPTHLIKTRGQQVTLRCSPKSGHDTVSWYQQALGQGPQFIFQYYEEEERQRGNFPDRFSGHQFPNYSSELNVNALLLGDSALYLCASSALQGRGGYTFGSGTRLTVV.

The gene calls are TRBV27 and TRBJ2-7, with a weak D call TRBD2 (7 bases). Trimming removed 0 bases from V and 3 bases from J, with 18 bases in between. Germline CDR1 is MNHEY and CDR2 is SMNVEV (reference sequence). This CDR3 is 17 amino acids long. The DNA for the CDR3 is TGTGCCAGCAGTTTATCTGGCCAGGGAGGGGGGTTCTACGAGCAGTACTTC. As protein: CASSLSGQGGGFYEQYF.

The chain recombines TRBV29-1 with TRBJ1-1; D not resolved. This CDR3 has 15 residues. Germline V CDR1 and CDR2: SQVTM, ANQGSEA. Trimming removed 5 bases at V and 4 bases at J, with 20 bases between. DNA of the CDR3: TGCAGCGTTCCTGGCCCGGTGGGCCGGGGCACTGAAGCTTTCTTT. Its protein is CSVPGPVGRGTEAFF.

The V and J genes are TRBV20-1 and TRBJ2-7, with D uncertain. The germline gives CDR1 DFQATT, CDR2 SNEGSKA (reference sequence). Trimming cost V 2 bases and J 5 bases, with 4 bases left between them. CDR3 length: 10 amino acids. CDR3 nucleotide sequence: TGCAGTGCTAGAAGGGACGAGCAGTACTTC. Encoded protein: CSARRDEQYF.

V and J are TRBV12-3 or TRBV12-4 and TRBJ1-1, with D uncertain. The CDR3 covers 12 residues. V lost 8 bases, J lost 0 bases, and 7 bases lay in between. The CDR3 sequence is CASGVMNTEAFF. CDR3 nucleotide sequence: TGTGCCAGCGGCGTCATGAACACTGAAGCTTTCTTT.

The V gene is TRBV14, the J gene TRBJ1-6; D possibly corresponds to TRBD1 (5 bases). Germline V lookup: CDR1 SGHDN, CDR2 FVKESK. The CDR3 runs 17 residues. V was pared by 1 base and J by 0 bases, with 10 bases between. CDR3 coding DNA: TGTGCCAGCAGCCAAGTCTGGGGACCCTCCTATAATTCACCCCTCCACTTT. It is translated as CASSQVWGPSYNSPLHF.

The chain combines TRBV4-1 with TRBJ1-2; 10 bases line up with TRBD1. V lost 0 bases and J lost 8; bases outside the gene matches: 15. The V gene's germline CDR1 is MGHRA and CDR2 YSYEKL. CDR3 length: 18 amino acids. CDR3 sequence reads: CASSQDPSGTGVRGGYTF. The CDR3 DNA reads as TGCGCCAGCAGCCAAGATCCCTCCGGGACAGGGGTTAGGGGGGGCTACACCTTC.

This chain links TRBV6-5 with TRBJ1-2; unclear D gene. Germline-derived CDR1 and CDR2 are MNHEY and SVGAGI. The CDR3 length is 12 residues. V lost 0 bases, J lost 11 bases, and 10 bases lay in between. The DNA of the CDR3 is TGTGCCAGCAGTTACTCGGGTCAGGCATACACCTTC. Its translation is CASSYSGQAYTF.

On this clone: Germline is not matched at one junction end, which may reflect a read error. The chain recombines TRBV7-2 with TRBJ2-3; 9 nucleotides line up with TRBD2. The germline CDR1 and CDR2 sequences are SGHTA and FQGNSA. There are 14 residues in the CDR3. DNA of the CDR3: TGTGCCAGCAGGTTAGCGGGGGTGCCGGATACGCAGTATTTT. Protein: CASRLAGVPDTQYF.

The chain is built from TRBV3-1 (or the pseudogene TRBV3-2) and TRBJ1-5; no firm D call. CDR1 LGHDT and CDR2 YNNKEL come from the germline V gene (reference sequence). CDR3 length equals 15 residues. Trimming left V 2 bases short and J 6 bases short, with 14 bases between. CDR3 in DNA: TGTGCCAGCAGCCAAAGTAAAGGCGGGGTTCAGCCCCAGCATTTT. Encoded protein: CASSQSKGGVQPQHF.

The CDR3 loop reads CASQYPRETQYF. For the CDR3, the DNA is TGTGCCAGCCAGTATCCGCGGGAGACCCAGTACTTC. The chain employs TRBV28 and TRBJ2-5, with D hard to call. The V end was cut by 8 bases, the J end by 5 bases, with 12 bases between. Germline V gives CDR1 MDHEN, CDR2 SYDVKM. The CDR3 has 12 amino acids.

This sequence joins TRBV20-1 and TRBJ1-3, with D unresolved. V was pared by 6 bases and J by 0 bases, with 6 bases between. Germline CDR1 is DFQATT and CDR2 is SNEGSKA (reference sequence). This CDR3 has 12 amino acids. This CDR3 is CSASSSGNTIYF. The DNA for the CDR3 is TGCAGTGCGAGTAGCTCTGGAAACACCATATATTTT.

The chain recombines TRBV24-1 with TRBJ1-5, with TRBD1 as a possible D gene (5 bases). The CDR3 is 15 residues long. Trimming took 9 bases from V and 5 from J, leaving 19 bases between them. Germline values: CDR1 KGHDR, CDR2 SFDVKD. The CDR3 bases are TGTGCCACCCCACCAGGGCAGGGTAAAGATCAGCCCCAGCATTTT. It codes for CATPPGQGKDQPQHF.

This chain joins TRBV24-1 and TRBJ2-3; D is undetermined. Germline lookup yields CDR1 KGHDR and CDR2 SFDVKD. V lost 3 bases and J lost 5, with 8 bases in between. The CDR3 has 13 amino acids. The CDR3 DNA reads TGTGCCACCAGTGATACGGAAGTAGATACGCAGTATTTT. It codes for CATSDTEVDTQYF.

Only one count was recorded for this clone. The chain combines TRBV25-1 with TRBJ2-7; the D is unclear. The CDR3 sequence is 13 residues long. Trimming took 3 bases from V and 3 from J, leaving 9 bases between them. Germline CDR1 MGHDK, CDR2 SYGVNS. The CDR3, as DNA: TGTGCCAGCAGTGAGAGGACGGACTACGAGCAGTACTTC. It translates to CASSERTDYEQYF.

The chain couples TRBV19 to TRBJ1-1; no firm D call. There are 16 residues in the CDR3. Trimming pared 6 bases from V and 4 bases from J, leaving 21 bases between. CDR1 LNHDA and CDR2 SQIVND come from the germline V gene (reference sequence). This CDR3 reads CASSNSLSLKGTEAFF. The CDR3 DNA sequence: TGTGCCAGTAGCAACAGTCTTTCCCTGAAAGGCACTGAAGCTTTCTTT.

The chain combines TRBV2 with TRBJ2-3, with D uncertain. Between the trimmed V and J ends, which lost 2 bases and 0 bases, there was a span of 12 bases. The CDR3 consists of 16 residues. Germline values: CDR1 SNHLY, CDR2 FYNNEI. The CDR3 sequence: CASSELEAASTDTQYF. The CDR3 DNA reads TGTGCCAGCAGTGAACTAGAGGCAGCCAGCACAGATACGCAGTATTTT.

This sequence joins TRBV28 and TRBJ1-1; the match to TRBD1 covers 8 bases. The CDR3 contains 15 residues. Germline assignment: CDR1 MDHEN and CDR2 SYDVKM. Trimming cost V 4 bases and J 1 base; bases outside gene matches: 5. The CDR3 loop is CASSSGGTGNTEAFF. In DNA form, the CDR3 reads TGTGCCAGCAGTTCAGGGGGCACAGGGAACACTGAAGCTTTCTTT.

The chain carries TRBV11-2 and TRBJ1-1; unclear D gene. The CDR3 has 15 residues. The germline CDR1 and CDR2 sequences are SGHAT and FQNNGV. V lost 0 bases to trimming and J lost 0 bases, with 8 bases between them. CDR3 region: CASSLDPSMNTEAFF. The CDR3 nucleotides read TGTGCCAGCAGCTTAGATCCGTCCATGAACACTGAAGCTTTCTTT.

In DNA form, the CDR3 reads TGTGCCTGGACGTCGGGGGGTCAGCCCCAGCATTTT. Translated, it gives CAWTSGGQPQHF. V and J are TRBV30 and TRBJ1-5; possibly TRBD1 for D (5 bases). Trimming removed 4 bases from V and 6 bases from J, with 10 bases in between. Looked up from germline, CDR1 is GTSNPN and CDR2 is SVGIG (reference sequence). This CDR3 spans 12 amino acids.

The chain employs TRBV5-1 and TRBJ1-4, with D unclear. Trimming shortened V by 0 bases and J by 10 bases, and 7 bases separated the two germline ends. Looked up from germline, CDR1 is SGHRS and CDR2 is YFSETQ. This CDR3 is 12 amino acids long. In DNA, the CDR3 is TGCGCCAGCAGCTTGGAGGGCCGAAAACTGTTTTTT. Its protein is CASSLEGRKLFF.

Comment on this clone: Additional DNA sequences in this sample encode the identical CDR3. V and J are TRBV20-1 and TRBJ1-1; D is unresolved. Germline CDR1 is DFQATT and CDR2 is SNEGSKA (reference sequence). The ends were cut back, 0 bases at V and 11 bases at J, with 10 bases in the middle. The CDR3 is made up of 11 amino acids. The CDR3 DNA is TGCAGTGCTAGAGATCCAGGAAAGGCTTTCTTT. It encodes CSARDPGKAFF.

The genes are TRBV7-9 and TRBJ1-1; D unclear. CDR1 and CDR2 (germline): SEHNR, FQNEAQ (reference sequence). The ends were cut back, 5 bases at V and 4 bases at J, with 8 bases in the middle. CDR3 length equals 12 residues. CDR3 region: CASSVGTTEAFF. The CDR3 DNA reads TGTGCCAGCAGCGTAGGCACCACTGAAGCTTTCTTT.